The entry below describes one T cell receptor beta chain. Its antigen remains unidentified. Base quality data are lacking; no much larger clone is found one base away. Via the germline V gene, CDR1 is SGDLS and CDR2 YYNGEE. The trim is 4 bases for V and 5 bases for J, with a gap of 15 bases between the germline ends. Its CDR3 holds 14 amino acids, cysteine through phenylalanine. Here the CDR3 DNA is all that survives: 42 bases in frame from base 1. The sample comes from a study of response to subunit inactivated influenza vaccine (dated by TCRdb to about 2018). Study-wide context: Deep quantitative T cell receptor repertoire profiling was used in the study to track responses to a trivalent subunit inactivated influenza vaccine.

The library was built by means of RT-PCR. Instrument on record: Illumina HiSeq 2500. The public reads were run again by TCRdb, first through fastp at Q25 and then through MiXCR, and only productive beta chains were kept. Duplicate CDR3 protein sequences are folded into a single record with the most common DNA and genes. The sample data list approximately 530,000 distinct CDR3 sequences, and 6.5% to 8% of these were observed just once. About an eighth of the sample comes from the top ten. General findings and caveats noted by the study authors: The authors suggested that each seasonal influenza vaccination may recruit only a limited number of new T cells.

This TCR was recovered from a man in his fifties or sixties who received an inactivated influenza vaccine. Donor details come from another sample of the same person, matched by shared clones. The specimen comprised PBMCs from blood, sampled less than 25 months after vaccination. The chain is made from TRBV9 and TRBJ1-1; the D gene is perhaps TRBD1, on 6 matching bases. The CDR3 reads CASSKSTGTTEAFF. The nucleotide sequence reads as follows: TGTGCCAGCAGCAAAAGCACAGGGACAACTGAAGCTTTCTTT.